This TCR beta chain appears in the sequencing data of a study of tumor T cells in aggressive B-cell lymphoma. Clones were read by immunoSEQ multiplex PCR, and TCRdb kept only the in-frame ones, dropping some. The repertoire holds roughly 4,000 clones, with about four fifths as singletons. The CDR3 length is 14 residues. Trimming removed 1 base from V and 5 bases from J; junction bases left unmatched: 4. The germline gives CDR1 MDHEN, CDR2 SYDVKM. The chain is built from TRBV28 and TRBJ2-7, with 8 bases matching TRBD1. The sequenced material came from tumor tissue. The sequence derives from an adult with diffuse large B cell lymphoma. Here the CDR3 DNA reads TGTGCCAGCAGTTTATCAGGGGGCGGGCACGAGCAGTACTTC. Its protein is CASSLSGGGHEQYF.